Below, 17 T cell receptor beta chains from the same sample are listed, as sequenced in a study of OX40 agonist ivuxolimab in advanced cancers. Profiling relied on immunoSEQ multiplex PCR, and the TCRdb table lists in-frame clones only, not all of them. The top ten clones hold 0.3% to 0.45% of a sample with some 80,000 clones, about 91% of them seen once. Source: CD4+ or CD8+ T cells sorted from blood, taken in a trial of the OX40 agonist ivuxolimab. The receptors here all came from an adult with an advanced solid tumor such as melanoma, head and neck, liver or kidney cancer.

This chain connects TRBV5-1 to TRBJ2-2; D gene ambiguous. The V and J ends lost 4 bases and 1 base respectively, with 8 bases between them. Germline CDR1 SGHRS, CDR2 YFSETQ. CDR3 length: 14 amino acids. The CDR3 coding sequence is TGCGCCAGCAGCGATAATTTGAACACCGGGGAGCTGTTTTTT. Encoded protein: CASSDNLNTGELFF. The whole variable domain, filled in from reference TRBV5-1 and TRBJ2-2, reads KAGVTQTPRYLIKTRGQQVTLSCSPISGHRSVSWYQQTPGQGLQFLFEYFSETQRNKGNFPGRFSGRQFSNSRSEMNVSTLELGDSALYLCASSDNLNTGELFFGEGSRLTVL.

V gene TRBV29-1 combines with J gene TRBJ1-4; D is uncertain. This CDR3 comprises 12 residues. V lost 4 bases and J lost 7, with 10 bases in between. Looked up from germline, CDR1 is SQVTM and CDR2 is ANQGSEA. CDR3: CSVGRSGEKLFF. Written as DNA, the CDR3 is TGCAGCGTTGGGAGGTCGGGTGAAAAACTGTTTTTT.

The CDR3 bases are TGCGCCAGCAGCTCGGAGGCTAGCGGAACCAAAAACATTCAGTACTTC. Its protein is CASSSEASGTKNIQYF. This rearrangement joins TRBV5-1 to TRBJ2-4, with 7 nucleotides matching TRBD2. Germline-derived CDR1 and CDR2 are SGHRS and YFSETQ. The length of the CDR3 is 16 residues. With V trimmed by 3 bases and J by 2 bases, 8 bases remained unmatched. Filled out from reference TRBV5-1 and TRBJ2-4, the complete variable domain reads KAGVTQTPRYLIKTRGQQVTLSCSPISGHRSVSWYQQTPGQGLQFLFEYFSETQRNKGNFPGRFSGRQFSNSRSEMNVSTLELGDSALYLCASSSEASGTKNIQYFGAGTRLSVL.

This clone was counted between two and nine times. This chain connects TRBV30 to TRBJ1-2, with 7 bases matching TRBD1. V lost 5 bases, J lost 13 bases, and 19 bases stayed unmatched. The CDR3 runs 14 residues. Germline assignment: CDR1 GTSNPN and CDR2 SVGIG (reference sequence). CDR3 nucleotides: TGTGCCTGGCACCCGAAACAGGGGCTCTCGGGGGGCACCTTC. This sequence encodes CAWHPKQGLSGGTF.

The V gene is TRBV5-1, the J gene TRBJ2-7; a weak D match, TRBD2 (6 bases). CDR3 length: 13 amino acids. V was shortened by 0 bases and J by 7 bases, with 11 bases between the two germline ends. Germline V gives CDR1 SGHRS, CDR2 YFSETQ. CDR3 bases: TGCGCCAGCAGCTTGGTAGGCCGGGGGGAGCAGTACTTC. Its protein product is CASSLVGRGEQYF.

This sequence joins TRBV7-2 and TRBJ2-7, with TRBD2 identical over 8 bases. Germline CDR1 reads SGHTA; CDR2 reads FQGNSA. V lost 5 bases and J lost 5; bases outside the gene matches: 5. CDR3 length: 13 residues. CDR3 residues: CASSLLAGNEQYF. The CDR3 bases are TGTGCCAGCAGCCTATTAGCGGGGAACGAGCAGTACTTC. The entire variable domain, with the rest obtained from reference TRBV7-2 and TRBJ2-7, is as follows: GAGVSQSPSNKVTEKGKDVELRCDPISGHTALYWYRQSLGQGLEFLIYFQGNSAPDKSGLPSDRFSAERTGGSVSTLTIQRTQQEDSAVYLCASSLLAGNEQYFGPGTRLTVT.

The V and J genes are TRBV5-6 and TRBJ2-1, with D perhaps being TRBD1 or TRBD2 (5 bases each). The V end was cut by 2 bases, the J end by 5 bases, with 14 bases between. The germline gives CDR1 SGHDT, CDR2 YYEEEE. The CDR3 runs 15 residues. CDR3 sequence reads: CASSFIQGEDNEQFF. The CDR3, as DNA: TGTGCCAGCAGCTTTATTCAGGGAGAGGACAATGAGCAGTTCTTC.

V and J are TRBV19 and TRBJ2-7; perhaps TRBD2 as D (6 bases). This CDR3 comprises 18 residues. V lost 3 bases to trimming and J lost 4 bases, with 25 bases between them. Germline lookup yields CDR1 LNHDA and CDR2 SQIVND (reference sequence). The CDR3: CASSMVRDLGFRDYEQYF. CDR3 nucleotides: TGTGCCAGTAGTATGGTCCGGGACTTGGGTTTTCGAGATTACGAGCAGTACTTC.

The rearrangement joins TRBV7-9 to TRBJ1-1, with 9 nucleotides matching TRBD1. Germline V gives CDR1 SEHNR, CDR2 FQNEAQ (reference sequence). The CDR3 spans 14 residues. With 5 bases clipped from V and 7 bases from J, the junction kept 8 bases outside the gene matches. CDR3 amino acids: CASSPGQGRIEAFF. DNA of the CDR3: TGTGCCAGCAGCCCGGGACAGGGCAGAATTGAAGCTTTCTTT.

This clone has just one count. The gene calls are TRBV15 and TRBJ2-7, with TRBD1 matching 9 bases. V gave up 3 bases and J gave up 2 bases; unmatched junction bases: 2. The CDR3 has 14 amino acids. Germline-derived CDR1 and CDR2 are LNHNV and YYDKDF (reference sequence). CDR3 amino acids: CATSRDRGPYEQYF. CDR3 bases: TGTGCCACCAGCAGGGACAGGGGACCCTACGAGCAGTACTTC.

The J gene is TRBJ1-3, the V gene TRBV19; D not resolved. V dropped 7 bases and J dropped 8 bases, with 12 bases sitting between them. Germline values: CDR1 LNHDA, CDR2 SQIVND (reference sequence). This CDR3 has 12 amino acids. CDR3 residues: CASTPSSHTIYF. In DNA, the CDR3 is TGTGCCAGTACCCCTTCCAGCCACACCATATATTTT.

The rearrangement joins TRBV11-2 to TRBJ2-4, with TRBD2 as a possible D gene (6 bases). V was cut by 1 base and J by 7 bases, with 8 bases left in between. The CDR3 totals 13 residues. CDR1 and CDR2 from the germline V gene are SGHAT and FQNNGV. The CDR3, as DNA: TGTGCCAGCAGCTTAGCGGGAGACAACATTCAGTACTTC. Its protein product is CASSLAGDNIQYF. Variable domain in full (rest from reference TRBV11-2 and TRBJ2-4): EAGVAQSPRYKIIEKRQSVAFWCNPISGHATLYWYQQILGQGPKLLIQFQNNGVVDDSQLPKDRFSAERLKGVDSTLKIQPAKLEDSAVYLCASSLAGDNIQYFGAGTRLSVL.

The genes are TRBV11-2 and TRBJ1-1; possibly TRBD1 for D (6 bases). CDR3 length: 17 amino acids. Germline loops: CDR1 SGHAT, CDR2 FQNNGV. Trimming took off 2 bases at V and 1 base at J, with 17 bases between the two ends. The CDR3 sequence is CASSLLVGARRNTEAFF. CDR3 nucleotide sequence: TGTGCCAGCAGCTTACTTGTGGGGGCGCGACGGAACACTGAAGCTTTCTTT. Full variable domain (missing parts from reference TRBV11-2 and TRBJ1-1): EAGVAQSPRYKIIEKRQSVAFWCNPISGHATLYWYQQILGQGPKLLIQFQNNGVVDDSQLPKDRFSAERLKGVDSTLKIQPAKLEDSAVYLCASSLLVGARRNTEAFFGQGTRLTVV.

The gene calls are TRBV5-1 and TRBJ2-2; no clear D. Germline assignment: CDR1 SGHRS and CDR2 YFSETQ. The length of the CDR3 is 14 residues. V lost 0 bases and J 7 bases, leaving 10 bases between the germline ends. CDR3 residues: CASSLGLMGGELFF. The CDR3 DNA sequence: TGCGCCAGCAGCTTGGGACTCATGGGCGGGGAGCTGTTTTTT.

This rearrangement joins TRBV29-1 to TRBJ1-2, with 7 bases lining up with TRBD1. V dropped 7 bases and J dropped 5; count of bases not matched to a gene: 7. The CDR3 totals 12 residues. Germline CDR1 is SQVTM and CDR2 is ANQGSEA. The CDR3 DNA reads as TGCAGCGCCTGGGACAGAGCATATGGCTACACCTTC. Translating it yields CSAWDRAYGYTF.

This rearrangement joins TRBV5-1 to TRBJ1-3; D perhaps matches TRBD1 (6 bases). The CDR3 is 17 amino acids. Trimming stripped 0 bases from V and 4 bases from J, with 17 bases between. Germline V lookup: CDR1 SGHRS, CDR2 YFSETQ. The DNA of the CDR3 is TGCGCCAGCAGCTTGGCCGAACAGGGAAGAGGAGGAAACACCATATATTTT. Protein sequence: CASSLAEQGRGGNTIYF.

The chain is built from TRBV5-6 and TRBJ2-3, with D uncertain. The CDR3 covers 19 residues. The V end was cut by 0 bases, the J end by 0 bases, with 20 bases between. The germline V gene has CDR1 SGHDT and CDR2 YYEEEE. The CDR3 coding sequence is TGTGCCAGCAGCTTGGATGTCCCCTTTACCGGCTATAGCACAGATACGCAGTATTTT. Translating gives CASSLDVPFTGYSTDTQYF.